Shown below are 5 T cell receptor beta chains from a single sample sequenced in a study of control samples from healthy donors and cancer patients. Clones were read by immunoSEQ multiplex PCR, and TCRdb kept only the in-frame ones, dropping some. The repertoire holds 400,000 to 500,000 clones, with 75% to 95% as singletons. Specimen: PBMCs. All receptors derive from a middle-aged man with head and neck cancer.

The CDR3 DNA is TGTGCCAGCAGCCGCATGGCTGGCTACACCTTC. Residues: CASSRMAGYTF. The rearrangement links TRBV7-9 to TRBJ1-2; no reliable D call. Trimming stripped 5 bases from V and 7 bases from J, with 8 bases between. The CDR3 covers 11 residues. CDR1 and CDR2 (germline): SEHNR, FQNEAQ (reference sequence).

As DNA, the CDR3 is TGTGCCAGCAGGCCTACCGGGACAGGGGGCGGAGGCTACACCTTC. Residues: CASRPTGTGGGGYTF. The genes are TRBV6-5 and TRBJ1-2, with 12 bases aligning to TRBD1. The CDR3 has 15 amino acids. J gave up 8 bases and V 6 bases, and 10 bases lay outside the gene matches. CDR1 is MNHEY, CDR2 SVGAGI, per germline.

The V and J genes are TRBV6-5 and TRBJ1-6; 8 bases are a match to TRBD1. There are 15 residues in the CDR3. Germline V CDR1 and CDR2: MNHEY, SVGAGI. V lost 6 bases and J lost 10; bases outside the gene matches: 11. The CDR3 loop is CASSKRQGTRSPLHF. The CDR3 region has the DNA TGTGCCAGCAGCAAAAGACAGGGGACGAGGTCACCCCTCCACTTT.

This rearrangement joins TRBV7-8 to TRBJ1-5; TRBD1 agrees at 8 bases. The CDR3 sequence is 15 residues long. Germline V CDR1 and CDR2: SGHVS, FQNEAQ. J gave up 8 bases and V 1 base, and 7 bases lay outside the gene matches. Written as DNA, the CDR3 is TGTGCCAGCAGCTTAGGGGCTACAGGGGGAGAGCCCCAGCATTTT. As protein: CASSLGATGGEPQHF.

This chain uses TRBV20-1 with TRBJ2-7, with D maybe TRBD2 (6 bases). V was cut by 3 bases and J by 4 bases, with 13 bases left in between. The CDR3 has 13 amino acids. The V gene's germline CDR1 is DFQATT and CDR2 SNEGSKA (reference sequence). For the CDR3, the DNA is TGCAGTGCTAGTTCTGCCGGGGGATACGAGCAGTACTTC. This sequence encodes CSASSAGGYEQYF.